These 29 T cell receptor beta chains were sequenced from one sample in a study of T cells in Graves' hyperthyroidism and ophthalmopathy. Template material for amplifying TCR beta CDR3 regions consisted of RNA transcripts. TCR CDR3 underwent first-round RT-PCR with the HTBI primer set. One entry per CDR3 protein results from TCRdb running MiXCR on the multiplex PCR reads. The sample includes some 370,000 distinct CDR3 sequences, roughly 17% seen only once; the top ten take 30% to 40%. Input material: blood. The source of these receptors is a woman between 25 and 40 years old with Graves' hyperthyroidism that later progressed to Graves' ophthalmopathy.

V is TRBV20-1 and J is TRBJ2-7, with D maybe TRBD1 (6 bases). Trimming stripped 0 bases from V and 2 bases from J, with 14 bases between. The CDR3 has 15 residues. CDR1 DFQATT and CDR2 SNEGSKA come from the germline V gene (reference sequence). The CDR3 loop reads CSAREKPGATYEQYF. The CDR3 nucleotides are TGCAGTGCTAGAGAGAAGCCAGGGGCCACCTACGAGCAGTACTTC.

In its sample, this clonotype was seen a few times. The chain employs TRBV15 and TRBJ2-2; 8 nucleotides align to TRBD1. V lost 2 bases and J lost 5; bases outside the gene matches: 4. The CDR3 has 15 residues. In germline, CDR1 is LNHNV, CDR2 YYDKDF (reference sequence). The CDR3 region has the DNA TGTGCCACCAGCAGACTCCAGGGGGCGACCGGGGAGCTGTTTTTT. Protein: CATSRLQGATGELFF.

This clonotype was seen only a few times. V gene TRBV27 combines with J gene TRBJ2-5, with D tentatively TRBD1 (7 bases). The ends were cut back, 3 bases at V and 7 bases at J, with 27 bases in the middle. CDR1 and CDR2 (germline): MNHEY, SMNVEV (reference sequence). The CDR3 totals 18 residues. The CDR3 sequence: CASSLSEPGQIMGGTQYF. Here the CDR3 DNA reads TGTGCCAGCAGTTTGTCCGAGCCGGGACAGATAATGGGGGGGACCCAGTACTTC.

This clonotype has at least ten counts. This rearrangement joins TRBV6-1 to TRBJ1-4; perhaps TRBD1 as D (5 bases). The CDR3 covers 16 residues. The ends were cut back, 1 base at V and 0 bases at J, with 9 bases in the middle. Per the germline V gene, CDR1 is MNHNS and CDR2 is SASEGT. The chain's CDR3 is CASSEVATATNEKLFF. In DNA, the CDR3 is TGTGCCAGCAGTGAAGTTGCGACAGCAACTAATGAAAAACTGTTTTTT.

V and J are TRBV2 and TRBJ1-1; D is perhaps TRBD1 (6 bases). This CDR3 has 15 residues. Germline CDR1 is SNHLY and CDR2 is FYNNEI. The V end lost 5 bases, the J end lost 3 bases, and 16 bases lay between the germline ends. As DNA, the CDR3 is TGTGCCAGCAGTTTATACAGGGCGTTCGACACTGAAGCTTTCTTT. It translates to CASSLYRAFDTEAFF.

Many counts were recorded for this clonotype. The chain links TRBV3-1 to TRBJ2-4, with D perhaps TRBD2 (5 bases). V lost 0 bases, J lost 6 bases, and 21 bases lay in between. Germline V gene lookup returns CDR1 LGHDT and CDR2 YNNKEL (reference sequence). The length of the CDR3 is 18 residues. Here the CDR3 DNA reads TGTGCCAGCAGCCAAGATCTTGTTTTTGGGGAGTCGGTAAACATTCAGTACTTC. This codes for CASSQDLVFGESVNIQYF.

Many counts were recorded for this clonotype. CDR3 sequence reads: CSARDRLAGGPETQYF. The CDR3 DNA sequence: TGCAGTGCTAGAGATAGGCTAGCGGGGGGGCCGGAGACCCAGTACTTC. This chain uses TRBV20-1 with TRBJ2-5; 12 nucleotides agree with TRBD2. The J segment lost 5 bases and the V segment lost 0 bases, leaving 7 bases of the junction unmatched. CDR1 DFQATT and CDR2 SNEGSKA come from the germline V gene (reference sequence). This CDR3 contains 16 residues.

This clonotype was seen more than once but under ten times. The chain combines TRBV19 with TRBJ1-1; D unclear. The length of the CDR3 is 14 residues. Trimming removed 7 bases from V and 0 bases from J, with 12 bases in between. Germline V gene data show CDR1 as LNHDA and CDR2 as SQIVND (reference sequence). The CDR3 here is CASKYAGMNTEAFF. The CDR3 nucleotides are TGTGCCAGTAAATATGCGGGGATGAACACTGAAGCTTTCTTT.

This clonotype was picked up many times. The chain combines TRBV11-2 with TRBJ2-7; 9 nucleotides match TRBD1. The J segment lost 3 bases and the V segment lost 4 bases, leaving 7 bases of the junction unmatched. CDR1 and CDR2 from the germline V gene are SGHAT and FQNNGV. The length of the CDR3 is 15 residues. The CDR3, as DNA: TGTGCCAGCAGCTCGCCGGGACAGGGCCACTACGAGCAGTACTTC. Translated: CASSSPGQGHYEQYF.

In nucleotides, the CDR3 is TGTGCCAGCAGCCAAGACTTGGGAAACACCATATATTTT. Amino acid sequence: CASSQDLGNTIYF. This chain links TRBV12-3 or TRBV12-4 with TRBJ1-3; D uncertain. Trimming removed 6 bases from V and 4 bases from J, with 10 bases in between. The CDR3 totals 13 residues.

This clonotype was seen at least ten times. The chain has TRBV24-1 and TRBJ2-1, with 11 bases matching TRBD1. Germline V gene lookup returns CDR1 KGHDR and CDR2 SFDVKD. V lost 5 bases to trimming and J lost 2 bases; unmatched junction nucleotides: 1. The CDR3 has 15 residues. CDR3 loop: CATSGTGGTYNEQFF. The CDR3 DNA sequence: TGTGCCACCAGTGGGACAGGGGGCACCTACAATGAGCAGTTCTTC.

The table lists this clonotype with many counts. V usage is TRBV6-1 and J usage is TRBJ2-6; TRBD1 agrees at 8 bases. The CDR3 consists of 17 residues. Trimming at V came to 5 bases and at J to 0 bases, leaving 6 bases not matched to a gene. The germline V gene encodes CDR1 MNHNS and CDR2 SASEGT. The CDR3 sequence is CASSRDRLYSGANVLTF. DNA for the CDR3: TGTGCCAGCAGTAGGGACAGGTTATACTCTGGGGCCAACGTCCTGACTTTC.

This clonotype was recorded only once. One base away lies a much larger clone, so this may be a sequencing read error. CDR3 in DNA: TGTGCCAGCTCCCCGGAGCTGGGATCAGAGGACACCGGGGAGCTGTTTTTT. Its translation is CASSPELGSEDTGELFF. The chain joins TRBV27 to TRBJ2-2; the D is unclear. CDR1 and CDR2 from the germline V gene are MNHEY and SMNVEV (reference sequence). V gave up 8 bases and J gave up 3 bases, with 22 bases separating them. The CDR3 totals 17 residues.

The chain carries TRBV6-5 and TRBJ1-2, with D maybe TRBD1 (5 bases). V was pared by 8 bases and J by 1 base, with 23 bases between. The CDR3 is made up of 17 amino acids. Germline V gene data show CDR1 as MNHEY and CDR2 as SVGAGI. The CDR3 DNA is TGTGCCAGCGCCGCAACCGGGCAGGGCGCAAATAACTATGGCTACACCTTC. Translated: CASAATGQGANNYGYTF.

The chain is built from TRBV20-1 and TRBJ2-1, with D perhaps TRBD2 (5 bases). The CDR3 is 14 amino acids. The V gene lost 5 bases and the J gene lost 6 bases, with 17 bases spanning the gap. Germline V gene sequence: CDR1 DFQATT, CDR2 SNEGSKA (reference sequence). CDR3 amino acids: CSALVLGVGNEQFF. The DNA for the CDR3 is TGCAGTGCTCTTGTCCTGGGAGTGGGCAATGAGCAGTTCTTC.

This clonotype was seen only a few times. The chain has TRBV7-9 and TRBJ1-4; D uncertain. Per the germline V gene, CDR1 is SEHNR and CDR2 is FQNEAQ (reference sequence). This CDR3 has 15 amino acids. The V and J ends lost 3 bases and 0 bases respectively, with 8 bases between them. This CDR3 is CASSFDIATNEKLFF. DNA of the CDR3: TGTGCCAGCAGCTTTGACATTGCAACTAATGAAAAACTGTTTTTT.

This clonotype was found once. The J gene is TRBJ1-2, the V gene TRBV2; TRBD1 matches 8 bases. Germline V lookup: CDR1 SNHLY, CDR2 FYNNEI. The CDR3 sequence is 16 residues long. The V gene end was trimmed by 0 bases and the J gene end by 3 bases; junction bases not matched to a gene: 6. The CDR3: CASSEARTGPDYGYTF. The CDR3 coding sequence is TGTGCCAGCAGTGAAGCCCGGACAGGGCCAGACTATGGCTACACCTTC. Using reference TRBV2 and TRBJ1-2 for the parts outside the CDR3, the full variable domain is EPEVTQTPSHQVTQMGQEVILRCVPISNHLYFYWYRQILGQKVEFLVSFYNNEISEKSEIFDDQFSVERPDGSNFTLKIRSTKLEDSAMYFCASSEARTGPDYGYTFGSGTRLTVV.

The CDR3 region is CASSLVTGRGNQPQHF. The CDR3 nucleotides are TGTGCCAGCAGCTTAGTAACAGGGCGGGGCAATCAGCCCCAGCATTTT. J is TRBJ1-5 and V is TRBV7-9; D might be TRBD1 (6 bases). The CDR3 totals 16 residues. Germline CDR1 and CDR2: SEHNR and FQNEAQ (reference sequence). Trimming cost V 1 base and J 2 bases, with 12 bases left between them.

The chain couples TRBV19 to TRBJ2-4, with D uncertain. V was cut by 4 bases and J by 1 base, with 8 bases left in between. CDR3 size: 14 residues. Germline V gene sequence: CDR1 LNHDA, CDR2 SQIVND (reference sequence). CDR3 sequence (DNA): TGTGCCAGTAGTAGTGTGATTGCCAAAAACATTCAGTACTTC. Protein: CASSSVIAKNIQYF.

This chain joins TRBV16 and TRBJ2-7, with TRBD1 matching over 8 bases. V trimming: 2 bases; J trimming: 3 bases; junction bases outside the gene matches: 3. The CDR3 runs 14 residues. The germline gives CDR1 KGHSY, CDR2 FQNENV. The CDR3 DNA follows: TGTGCCAGCAGCCAAAATACAGGGGGCTACGAGCAGTACTTC. It encodes CASSQNTGGYEQYF.

This clonotype was picked up many times. The J gene is TRBJ2-7, the V gene TRBV7-9; the match to TRBD1 covers 8 bases. CDR1 is SEHNR and CDR2 is FQNEAQ in the germline V gene (reference sequence). This CDR3 has 15 amino acids. Trimming removed 7 bases from V and 2 bases from J; junction bases left unmatched: 10. This CDR3 reads CASNPLGQGTYEQYF. In DNA form, the CDR3 reads TGTGCCAGCAACCCTCTTGGACAGGGCACCTACGAGCAGTACTTC.

This clonotype was observed at least ten times. The V gene is TRBV30, the J gene TRBJ1-5, with D maybe TRBD1 (6 bases). Deletions cut 5 bases from V and 9 bases from J, with 11 bases between. CDR1 and CDR2 (germline): GTSNPN, SVGIG (reference sequence). The CDR3 is 11 residues long. The CDR3 loop reads CAWGQSSPQHF. CDR3 nucleotides: TGTGCCTGGGGACAGTCCTCGCCCCAGCATTTT. Variable domain in full (rest from reference TRBV30 and TRBJ1-5): SQTIHQWPATLVQPVGSPLSLECTVEGTSNPNLYWYRQAAGRGLQLLFYSVGIGQISSEVPQNLSASRPQDRQFILSSKKLLLSDSGFYLCAWGQSSPQHFGDGTRLSIL.

Ten or more counts support this clonotype. This chain links TRBV6-6 with TRBJ1-4; D call uncertain. The CDR3 consists of 13 residues. From germline, CDR1 is MNHNY and CDR2 SVGAGI (reference sequence). Trimming stripped 0 bases from V and 7 bases from J, with 6 bases between. Written as DNA, the CDR3 is TGTGCCAGCAGTTACTCATCAGCTGAAAAACTGTTTTTT. It is translated as CASSYSSAEKLFF.

This clonotype was seen at least ten times. The chain employs TRBV2 and TRBJ2-7; TRBD2 aligns across 10 bases. V was clipped by 6 bases and J by 5 bases; unmatched bases: 10. The CDR3 loop spans 15 amino acids. CDR1 is SNHLY, CDR2 FYNNEI, per germline. For the CDR3, the DNA is TGTGCCAGCAGGAGAGGGCTAGCGGGAGAAAACGAGCAGTACTTC. Its protein product is CASRRGLAGENEQYF.

This clonotype was seen a handful of times. V and J are TRBV10-3 and TRBJ2-3; TRBD2 might be the D (6 bases). CDR1 is ENHRY, CDR2 SYGVKD, per germline. The CDR3 runs to 14 residues. The V gene lost 6 bases and the J gene lost 0 bases, with 10 bases spanning the gap. CDR3 loop: CAIRGGISTDTQYF. The CDR3 DNA sequence: TGTGCCATCAGGGGCGGGATTAGCACAGATACGCAGTATTTT.

The chain has TRBV11-1 and TRBJ2-1, with TRBD1 matching 10 bases. The V and J ends lost 5 bases and 5 bases, in that order; junction bases with no gene match: 3. Germline-derived CDR1 and CDR2 are SGHAT and FQDESV (reference sequence). The CDR3 has 14 residues. CDR3 DNA: TGTGCCAGCAGCCTGGGACAGGGGCACAATGAGCAGTTCTTC. It codes for CASSLGQGHNEQFF.

The chain couples TRBV5-1 to TRBJ2-1; 10 nucleotides agree with TRBD2. Unmatched junction bases numbered 6, after V lost 2 bases and J lost 7 bases. The germline CDR1 and CDR2 sequences are SGHRS and YFSETQ. CDR3 size: 15 residues. The CDR3 nucleotides read TGCGCCAGCAGCTTCGGAGCGGGGGGGGGAAATGAGCAGTTCTTC. It translates to CASSFGAGGGNEQFF.

This clonotype has a handful of counts. The chain couples TRBV28 to TRBJ2-6; D tentatively fits TRBD1 or TRBD2 (6 bases each). V was clipped by 0 bases and J by 0 bases, with 21 bases between them. The CDR3 totals 21 residues. Germline V CDR1 and CDR2: MDHEN, SYDVKM. As DNA, the CDR3 is TGTGCCAGCAGTTTATGCCCGGGGGCCAGCTGGAAGGACTCTGGGGCCAACGTCCTGACTTTC. Its protein product is CASSLCPGASWKDSGANVLTF.

At least ten counts were recorded for this clonotype. The chain links TRBV20-1 to TRBJ2-1; TRBD2 might be the D (7 bases). V dropped 0 bases and J dropped 4 bases, with 13 bases sitting between them. This CDR3 region has 15 residues. Germline lookup yields CDR1 DFQATT and CDR2 SNEGSKA (reference sequence). CDR3 coding DNA: TGCAGTGCTAGAGATCTTGGGGGGGCATACAATGAGCAGTTCTTC. This sequence encodes CSARDLGGAYNEQFF.